Described below is a single T cell receptor beta chain sequence and its context. The assay was immunoSEQ multiplex PCR, and TCRdb's table has in-frame clones only and misses some. The sample holds under 150,000 clones, about 92% seen once. The record originates from a study of T cell responses to AZD1222 COVID-19 vaccine. Germline lookup yields CDR1 MNHEY and CDR2 SMNVEV (reference sequence). This CDR3 contains 13 residues. Trimming cost V 8 bases and J 2 bases; bases outside gene matches: 4. This clonotype was obtained from an adult in good health. The gene calls are TRBV27 and TRBJ2-7; 9 bases match TRBD1. The sample here was peripheral blood, taken on day 0 of AZD1222 vaccination. CDR3 nucleotides: TGTGCCAGCGCCCGACAGGGGGCCTACGAGCAGTACTTC. It encodes CASARQGAYEQYF.